This T cell receptor beta chain was sequenced for a study of T cells in Graves' hyperthyroidism and ophthalmopathy. There were TCR beta CDR3 regions amplified from RNA transcripts. The HTBI primer set was used in a first-round RT-PCR of the TCR CDR3. TCRdb processed the multiplex PCR reads anew with MiXCR; each CDR3 protein has one entry. The sample lists about 420,000 distinct CDR3 sequences, about 15% seen once, with over 7.5% in the top ten. General study results and limits: Median prediction lead before ophthalmopathy onset was 6 to 8 months with the model. By a 13 V-J model, ophthalmopathy was set apart from stable hyperthyroidism. Most clonotypes that expanded in the thyroid above 0.001 also showed up in blood.

Germline V gene sequence: CDR1 SGHRS, CDR2 YFSETQ. The CDR3 is 14 amino acids. Trimming took 6 bases from V and 7 from J; bases not matched to a gene: 9. Uncontrolled infection, other autoimmune disease, pregnancy or lactation disqualified patients from enrolment. This clonotype occurred many times. As yet, its antigen is unknown. The chain has TRBV5-1 and TRBJ2-1; the match to TRBD2 covers 8 bases. The specimen sequenced was blood. This TCR was sampled from a woman aged 18-29 years with Graves' hyperthyroidism. The CDR3 is CASKGEREYNEQFF. DNA of the CDR3: TGCGCCAGCAAAGGGGAGCGGGAGTATAATGAGCAGTTCTTC.